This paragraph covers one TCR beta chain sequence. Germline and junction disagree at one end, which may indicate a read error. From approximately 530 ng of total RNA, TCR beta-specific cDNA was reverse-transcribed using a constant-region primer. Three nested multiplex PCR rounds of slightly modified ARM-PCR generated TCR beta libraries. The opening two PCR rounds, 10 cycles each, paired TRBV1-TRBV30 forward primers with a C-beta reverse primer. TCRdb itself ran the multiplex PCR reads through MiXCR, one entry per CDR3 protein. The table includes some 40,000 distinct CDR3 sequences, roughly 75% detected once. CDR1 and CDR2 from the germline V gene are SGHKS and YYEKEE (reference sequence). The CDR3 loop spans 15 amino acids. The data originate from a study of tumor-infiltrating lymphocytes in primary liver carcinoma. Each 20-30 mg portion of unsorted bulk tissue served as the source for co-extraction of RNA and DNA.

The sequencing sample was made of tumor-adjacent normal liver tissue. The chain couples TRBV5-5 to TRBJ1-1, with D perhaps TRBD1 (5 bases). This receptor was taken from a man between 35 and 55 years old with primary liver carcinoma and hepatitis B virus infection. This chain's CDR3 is CASSHGGERYTGAFF. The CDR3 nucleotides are TGTGCCAGTAGCCATGGGGGTGAGCGGTACACTGGAGCTTTCTTT.